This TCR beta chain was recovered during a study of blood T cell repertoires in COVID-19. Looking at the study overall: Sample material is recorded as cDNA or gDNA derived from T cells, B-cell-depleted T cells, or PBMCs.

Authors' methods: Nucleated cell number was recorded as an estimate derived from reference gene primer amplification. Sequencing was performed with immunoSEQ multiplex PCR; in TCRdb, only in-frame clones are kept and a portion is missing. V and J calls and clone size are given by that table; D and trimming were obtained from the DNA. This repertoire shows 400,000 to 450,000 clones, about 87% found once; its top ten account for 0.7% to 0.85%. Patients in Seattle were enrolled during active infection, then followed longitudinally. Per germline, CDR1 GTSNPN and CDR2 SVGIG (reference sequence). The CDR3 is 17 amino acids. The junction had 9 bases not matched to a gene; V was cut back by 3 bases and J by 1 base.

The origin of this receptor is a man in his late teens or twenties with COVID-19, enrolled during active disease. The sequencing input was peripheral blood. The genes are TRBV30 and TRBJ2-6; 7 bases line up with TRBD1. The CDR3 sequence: CAWSSIGGSSGANVLTF. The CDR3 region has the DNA TGTGCCTGGAGCAGTATAGGGGGCTCATCTGGGGCCAACGTCCTGACTTTC.